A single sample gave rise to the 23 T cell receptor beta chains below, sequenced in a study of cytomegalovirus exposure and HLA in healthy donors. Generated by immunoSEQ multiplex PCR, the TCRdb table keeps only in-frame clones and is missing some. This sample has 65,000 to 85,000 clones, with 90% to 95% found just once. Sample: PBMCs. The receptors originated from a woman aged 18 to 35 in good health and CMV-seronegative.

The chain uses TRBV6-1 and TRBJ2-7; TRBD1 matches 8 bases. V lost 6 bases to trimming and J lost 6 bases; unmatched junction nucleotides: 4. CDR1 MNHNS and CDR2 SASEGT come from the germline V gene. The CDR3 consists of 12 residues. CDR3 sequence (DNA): TGTGCCAGCAGGTTTACAGGGGGCGAGCAGTACTTC. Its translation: CASRFTGGEQYF.

The CDR3 spells CASSSRSTGDPATYNEQFF. In DNA form, the CDR3 reads TGTGCCAGCTCATCCAGGAGTACAGGGGACCCCGCTACCTACAATGAGCAGTTCTTC. This chain uses TRBV18 with TRBJ2-1; the match to TRBD1 covers 7 bases. The trim removed 5 bases at V and 2 bases at J, leaving 18 bases unmatched. The germline V gene has CDR1 KGHSH and CDR2 LQKENI. The CDR3 spans 19 residues.

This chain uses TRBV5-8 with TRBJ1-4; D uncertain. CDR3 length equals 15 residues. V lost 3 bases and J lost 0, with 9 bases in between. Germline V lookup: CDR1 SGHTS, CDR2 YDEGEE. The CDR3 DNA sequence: TGTGCCAGCAGCTCCCGGTCTGCAACTAATGAAAAACTGTTTTTT. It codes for CASSSRSATNEKLFF.

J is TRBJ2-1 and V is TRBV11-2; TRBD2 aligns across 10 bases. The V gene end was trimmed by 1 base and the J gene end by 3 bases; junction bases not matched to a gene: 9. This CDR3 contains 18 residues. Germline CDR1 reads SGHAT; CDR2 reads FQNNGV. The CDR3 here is CASSLGLAGAGFYNEQFF. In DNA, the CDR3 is TGTGCCAGCAGCTTAGGGCTAGCGGGAGCCGGGTTCTACAATGAGCAGTTCTTC.

In DNA, the CDR3 is TGTGCCAGCAGCGTGGGAGGCCTCTCCTACAATGAGCAGTTCTTC. Residues: CASSVGGLSYNEQFF. The chain couples TRBV9 to TRBJ2-1, with D perhaps matching TRBD2 (6 bases). Germline-derived CDR1 and CDR2 are SGDLS and YYNGEE. Trimming left V 2 bases short and J 0 bases short, with 9 bases between. This CDR3 is built from 15 residues.

The CDR3 DNA reads as TGTGCCAGCAGCGTTTTAGCGGGAGAGTTCTACGAGCAGTACTTC. It codes for CASSVLAGEFYEQYF. The rearrangement joins TRBV9 to TRBJ2-7; TRBD2 aligns across 9 bases. The CDR3 runs 15 residues. The junction had 6 bases not matched to a gene; V was cut back by 2 bases and J by 3 bases. Per the germline V gene, CDR1 is SGDLS and CDR2 is YYNGEE.

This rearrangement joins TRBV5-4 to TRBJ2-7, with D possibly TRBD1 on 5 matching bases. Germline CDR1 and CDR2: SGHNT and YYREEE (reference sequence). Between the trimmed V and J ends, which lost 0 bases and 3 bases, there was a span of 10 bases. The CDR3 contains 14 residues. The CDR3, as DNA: TGTGCCAGCAGCTTGGGGCAGGGTAGCTACGAGCAGTACTTC. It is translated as CASSLGQGSYEQYF.

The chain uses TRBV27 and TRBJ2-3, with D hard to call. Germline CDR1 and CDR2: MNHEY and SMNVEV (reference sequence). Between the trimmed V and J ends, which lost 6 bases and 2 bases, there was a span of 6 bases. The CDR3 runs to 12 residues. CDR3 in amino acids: CASRTLTDTQYF. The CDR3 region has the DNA TGTGCCAGCAGGACACTCACAGATACGCAGTATTTT.

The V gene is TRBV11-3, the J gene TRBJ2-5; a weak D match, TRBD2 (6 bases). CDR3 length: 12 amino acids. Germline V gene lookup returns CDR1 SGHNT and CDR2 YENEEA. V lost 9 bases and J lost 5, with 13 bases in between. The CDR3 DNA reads TGTGCCAGTGCGAGGGGAGGCGAGACCCAGTACTTC. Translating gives CASARGGETQYF.

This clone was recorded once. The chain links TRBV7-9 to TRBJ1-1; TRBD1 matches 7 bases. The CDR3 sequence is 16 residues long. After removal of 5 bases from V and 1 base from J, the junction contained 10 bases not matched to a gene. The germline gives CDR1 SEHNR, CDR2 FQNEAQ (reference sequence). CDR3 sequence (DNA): TGTGCCAGCAGCGAGCCCCCGGGACAGAGGAACACTGAAGCTTTCTTT. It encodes CASSEPPGQRNTEAFF.

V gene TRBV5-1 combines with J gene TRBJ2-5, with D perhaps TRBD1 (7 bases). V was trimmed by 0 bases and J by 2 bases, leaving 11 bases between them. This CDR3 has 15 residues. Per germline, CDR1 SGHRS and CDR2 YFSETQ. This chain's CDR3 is CASSLGRGVQETQYF. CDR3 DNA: TGCGCCAGCAGCTTGGGCAGGGGGGTACAAGAGACCCAGTACTTC.

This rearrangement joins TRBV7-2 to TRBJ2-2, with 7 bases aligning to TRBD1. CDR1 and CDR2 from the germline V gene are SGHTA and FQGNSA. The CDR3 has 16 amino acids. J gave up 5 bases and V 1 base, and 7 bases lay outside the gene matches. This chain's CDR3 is CASSLEGQMVTGELFF. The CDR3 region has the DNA TGTGCCAGCAGCTTAGAGGGACAGATGGTAACCGGGGAGCTGTTTTTT.

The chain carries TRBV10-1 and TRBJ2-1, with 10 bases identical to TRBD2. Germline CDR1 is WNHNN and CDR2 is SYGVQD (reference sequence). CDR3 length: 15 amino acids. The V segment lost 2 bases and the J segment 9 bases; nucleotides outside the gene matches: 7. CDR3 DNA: TGCGCCAGCAGTGAGGCAGCGGGAGGGGGCGGTGAGCAGTTCTTC. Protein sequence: CASSEAAGGGGEQFF.

The DNA of the CDR3 is TGTGCAAGTCGCTTAGGAGGTGGCAAGGGGTACAATGAGCAGTTCTTC. It is translated as CASRLGGGKGYNEQFF. The chain links TRBV12-2 to TRBJ2-1; TRBD1 reflects the table's D call only, with no check against the DNA. TRBV12-2 corresponds to a pseudogene. The length of the CDR3 is 16 residues.

The CDR3: CASSLQVNTEAFF. In nucleotides, the CDR3 is TGCGCCAGCAGCCTACAGGTCAACACTGAAGCTTTCTTT. This rearrangement joins TRBV4-3 to TRBJ1-1; perhaps TRBD1 as D (5 bases). The CDR3 is made up of 13 amino acids. The ends were cut back, 4 bases at V and 2 bases at J, with 8 bases in the middle. Germline assignment: CDR1 LGHNA and CDR2 YSLEER.

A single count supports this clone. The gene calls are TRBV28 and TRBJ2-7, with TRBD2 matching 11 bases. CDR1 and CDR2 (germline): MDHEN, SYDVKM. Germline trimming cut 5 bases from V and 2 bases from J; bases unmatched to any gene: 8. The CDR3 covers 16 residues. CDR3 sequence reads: CASSVTSGTLPYEQYF. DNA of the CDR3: TGTGCCAGCAGTGTGACTAGCGGGACCCTTCCCTACGAGCAGTACTTC.

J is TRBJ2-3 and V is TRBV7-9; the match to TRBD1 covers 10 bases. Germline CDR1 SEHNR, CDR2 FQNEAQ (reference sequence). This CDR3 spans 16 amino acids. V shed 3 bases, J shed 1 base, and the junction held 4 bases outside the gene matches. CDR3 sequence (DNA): TGTGCCAGCAGCTTGTGGGGGACAGGGGGCACAGATACGCAGTATTTT. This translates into CASSLWGTGGTDTQYF.

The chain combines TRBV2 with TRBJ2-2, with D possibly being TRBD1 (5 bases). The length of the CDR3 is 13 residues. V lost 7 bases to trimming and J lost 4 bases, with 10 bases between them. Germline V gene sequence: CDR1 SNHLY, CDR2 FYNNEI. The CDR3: CASTRVRTGELFF. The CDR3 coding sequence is TGTGCCAGCACCAGGGTTCGCACCGGGGAGCTGTTTTTT.

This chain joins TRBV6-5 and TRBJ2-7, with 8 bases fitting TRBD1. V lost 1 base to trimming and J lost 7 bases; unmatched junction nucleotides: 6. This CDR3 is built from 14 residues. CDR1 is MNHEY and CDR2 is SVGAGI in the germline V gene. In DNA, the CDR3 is TGTGCCAGCAGTTACTGGCAGGGGGCGGGTGAGCAGTACTTC. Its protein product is CASSYWQGAGEQYF.

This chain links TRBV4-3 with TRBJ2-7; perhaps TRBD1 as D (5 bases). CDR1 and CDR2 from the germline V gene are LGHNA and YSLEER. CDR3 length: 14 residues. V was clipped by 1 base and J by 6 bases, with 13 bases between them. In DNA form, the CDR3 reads TGCGCCAGCAGCCAAGTAGACGACAGCGCCGAGCAGTACTTC. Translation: CASSQVDDSAEQYF.

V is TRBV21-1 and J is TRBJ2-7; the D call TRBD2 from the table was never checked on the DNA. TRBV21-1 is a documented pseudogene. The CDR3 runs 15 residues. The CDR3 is CATQRTSGSSVEQYF. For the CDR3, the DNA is TGTGCCACCCAACGCACTAGCGGGAGCTCGGTCGAGCAGTACTTC.

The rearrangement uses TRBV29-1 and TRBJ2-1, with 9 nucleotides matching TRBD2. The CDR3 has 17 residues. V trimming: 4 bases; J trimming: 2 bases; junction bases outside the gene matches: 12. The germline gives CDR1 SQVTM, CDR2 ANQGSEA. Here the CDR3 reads CSVGGNPAGGTYNEQFF. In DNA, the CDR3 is TGCAGCGTTGGGGGTAATCCGGCGGGAGGGACCTACAATGAGCAGTTCTTC.

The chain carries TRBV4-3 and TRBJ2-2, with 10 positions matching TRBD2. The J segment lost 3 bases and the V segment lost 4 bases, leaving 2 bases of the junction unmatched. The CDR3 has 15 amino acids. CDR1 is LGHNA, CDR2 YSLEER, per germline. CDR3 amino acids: CASSPGLADTGELFF. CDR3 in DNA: TGCGCCAGCAGCCCTGGACTAGCGGACACCGGGGAGCTGTTTTTT.